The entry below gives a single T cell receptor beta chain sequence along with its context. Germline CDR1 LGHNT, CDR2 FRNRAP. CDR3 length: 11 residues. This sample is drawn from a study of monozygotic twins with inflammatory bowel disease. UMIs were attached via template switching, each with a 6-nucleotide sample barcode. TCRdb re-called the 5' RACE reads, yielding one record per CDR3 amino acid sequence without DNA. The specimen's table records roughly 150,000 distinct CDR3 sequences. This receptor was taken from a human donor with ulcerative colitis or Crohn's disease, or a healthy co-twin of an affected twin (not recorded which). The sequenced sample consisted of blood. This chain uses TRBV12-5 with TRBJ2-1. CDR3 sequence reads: CASGFVDEQFF.